These 8 T cell receptor beta chains came from one sample sequenced in a study of blood T cells in healthy people across ages. Combining a sample-barcoded 5' primer with a J-beta primer mix, a second PCR ran for roughly 7 to 11 cycles. Each CDR3 protein gets one entry after TCRdb re-called the 5' RACE reads with MiXCR. The repertoire holds about 1.6 million distinct CDR3 sequences, with roughly 32% as singletons. Material for sequencing was blood. Receptors were obtained from a woman aged 25 to 39 in good health.

DNA for the CDR3: TGTGCCAGCAGTAACGATCCGACTAGCGGGGGGATTGGGCAGTTCTTC. Encoded protein: CASSNDPTSGGIGQFF. The genes are TRBV3-1 and TRBJ2-1, with TRBD2 matching 13 bases. The CDR3 covers 16 residues. Looked up from germline, CDR1 is LGHDT and CDR2 is YNNKEL (reference sequence). Germline trimming cut 6 bases from V and 12 bases from J; bases unmatched to any gene: 14.

CDR3 amino acids: CATSREEQPSPEAFF. The CDR3 DNA is TGTGCCACCAGCAGAGAGGAACAGCCCTCCCCAGAAGCTTTCTTT. The V gene is TRBV15, the J gene TRBJ1-1; D gene uncertain. The germline gives CDR1 LNHNV, CDR2 YYDKDF (reference sequence). The length of the CDR3 is 15 residues. V was clipped by 0 bases and J by 8 bases, with 16 bases between them.

The chain combines TRBV7-2 with TRBJ2-7; 10 bases line up with TRBD1. With 5 bases clipped from V and 9 bases from J, the junction kept 10 bases outside the gene matches. Germline CDR1 is SGHTA and CDR2 is FQGNSA. This CDR3 has 14 residues. CDR3: CASSPFLRDRGQYF. The CDR3 DNA reads as TGTGCCAGCAGCCCATTCCTAAGGGACAGGGGGCAGTACTTC.

The rearrangement uses TRBV11-2 and TRBJ2-2, with TRBD2 identical over 14 bases. Germline V CDR1 and CDR2: SGHAT, FQNNGV. With 5 bases clipped from V and 6 bases from J, the junction kept 5 bases outside the gene matches. The CDR3 loop spans 16 amino acids. As DNA, the CDR3 is TGTGCCAGCAGCCCGACTAGCGGGAGGGCCGCCGGGGAGCTGTTTTTT. Encoded protein: CASSPTSGRAAGELFF. Looking up the rest from reference TRBV11-2 and TRBJ2-2 gives the full variable domain: EAGVAQSPRYKIIEKRQSVAFWCNPISGHATLYWYQQILGQGPKLLIQFQNNGVVDDSQLPKDRFSAERLKGVDSTLKIQPAKLEDSAVYLCASSPTSGRAAGELFFGEGSRLTVL.

The chain is built from TRBV4-2 and TRBJ2-1; perhaps TRBD2 as D (6 bases). CDR3 size: 15 residues. Germline loops: CDR1 LGHNA, CDR2 YNFKEQ. Trimming stripped 1 base from V and 8 bases from J, with 15 bases between. CDR3 sequence reads: CASSQGLDRVYEQFF. Written as DNA, the CDR3 is TGTGCCAGCAGCCAAGGACTAGATCGCGTCTATGAGCAGTTCTTC.

This clonotype was seen only a few times. This rearrangement joins TRBV27 to TRBJ2-3; TRBD2 might be the D (6 bases). This CDR3 region has 18 residues. The V gene lost 1 base and the J gene lost 3 bases, with 20 bases spanning the gap. Per germline, CDR1 MNHEY and CDR2 SMNVEV (reference sequence). CDR3 DNA sequence: TGTGCCAGCAGTTTATTGGGGCGGGGAGCTCGGGATACAGATACGCAGTATTTT. It translates to CASSLLGRGARDTDTQYF.

This clonotype was picked up a small number of times. The chain carries TRBV7-9 and TRBJ2-5; 7 bases agree with TRBD1. The V gene's germline CDR1 is SEHNR and CDR2 FQNEAQ (reference sequence). CDR3 length equals 14 residues. J gave up 11 bases and V 1 base, and 10 bases lay outside the gene matches. Written as DNA, the CDR3 is TGTGCCAGCAGCTTAGGGGACAGTTACAATGAGCAGTACTTC. Translation gives CASSLGDSYNEQYF.

This clonotype appeared a single time. The rearrangement uses TRBV10-3 and TRBJ2-1; D might be TRBD1 (7 bases). Germline V gene data show CDR1 as ENHRY and CDR2 as SYGVKD. CDR3 length: 13 amino acids. The V gene lost 7 bases and the J gene lost 5 bases, with 12 bases spanning the gap. The CDR3 protein is CAITSGGNNEQFF. DNA of the CDR3: TGTGCCATCACCTCAGGGGGGAACAATGAGCAGTTCTTC.